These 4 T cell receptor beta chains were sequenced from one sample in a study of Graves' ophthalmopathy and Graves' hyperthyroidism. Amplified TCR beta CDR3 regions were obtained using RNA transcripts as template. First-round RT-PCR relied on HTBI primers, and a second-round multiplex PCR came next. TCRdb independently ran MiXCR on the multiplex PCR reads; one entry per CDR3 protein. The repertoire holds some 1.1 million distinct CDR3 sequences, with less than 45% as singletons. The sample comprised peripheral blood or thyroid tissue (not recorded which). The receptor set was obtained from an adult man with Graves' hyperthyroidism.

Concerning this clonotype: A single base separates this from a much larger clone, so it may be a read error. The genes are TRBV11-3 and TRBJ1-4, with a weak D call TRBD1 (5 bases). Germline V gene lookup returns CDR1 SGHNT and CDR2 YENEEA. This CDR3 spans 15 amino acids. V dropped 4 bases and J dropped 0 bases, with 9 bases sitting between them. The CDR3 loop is CASSSDRATNEKLFF. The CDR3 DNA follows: TGTGCCAGCAGCTCCGACAGAGCAACTAATGAAAAACTGTTTTTT.

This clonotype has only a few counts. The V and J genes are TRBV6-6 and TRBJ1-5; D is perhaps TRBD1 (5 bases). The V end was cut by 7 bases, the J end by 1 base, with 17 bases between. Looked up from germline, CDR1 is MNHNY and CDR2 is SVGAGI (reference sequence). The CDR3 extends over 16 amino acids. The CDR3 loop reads CASTHAGRESNQPQHF. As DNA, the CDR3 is TGTGCCAGCACTCACGCGGGCAGGGAAAGCAATCAGCCCCAGCATTTT.

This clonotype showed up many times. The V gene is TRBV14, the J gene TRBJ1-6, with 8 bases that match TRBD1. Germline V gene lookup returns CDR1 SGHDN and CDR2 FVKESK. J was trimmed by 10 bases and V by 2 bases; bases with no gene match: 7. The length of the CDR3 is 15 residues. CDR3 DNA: TGTGCCAGCAGCCAAAGGGCAGGGGGCTTCTCACCCCTCCACTTT. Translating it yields CASSQRAGGFSPLHF.

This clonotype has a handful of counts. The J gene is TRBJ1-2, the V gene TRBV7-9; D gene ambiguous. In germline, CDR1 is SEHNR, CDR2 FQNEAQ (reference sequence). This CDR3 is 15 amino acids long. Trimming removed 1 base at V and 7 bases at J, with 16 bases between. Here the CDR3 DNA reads TGTGCCAGCAGCTTAGGGGCAGACCCGGTATCTGGCTACACCTTC. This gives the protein CASSLGADPVSGYTF.